This T cell receptor (beta chain) was profiled in a study of spatial heterogeneity in lung cancer. Study details: The cohort: some 73 early-stage, untreated non-small cell lung cancer patients. Study conclusions and caveats: Resection saw ubiquitous expanded tumor TCRs appear in blood more than follow-up did.

Individually, TCR cDNA molecules were each labelled with a unique molecular identifier. TCRdb independently ran MiXCR on the 5' RACE reads; one entry per CDR3 protein. The sample includes fewer than 25,000 distinct CDR3 sequences, 8% to 10% of them seen just once. This clonotype was counted ten times or more. Its antigen remains unknown. Noted time point: blood at routine non-recurrence follow-up after resection. Sequencing of whole RNA from tumor, nontumor lung or frozen PBMC involved no sorting. Germline lookup yields CDR1 SGDLS and CDR2 YYNGEE. The V gene end was trimmed by 0 bases and the J gene end by 3 bases; junction bases not matched to a gene: 5. The CDR3 consists of 15 residues.

The source of this sequence is a male donor with early-stage non-small cell lung cancer. The V and J genes are TRBV9 and TRBJ2-7, with 8 bases identical to TRBD1. Sequencing was performed on PBMCs, taken at follow-up. The CDR3 is CASSVGRGPFYEQYF. CDR3 bases: TGTGCCAGCAGCGTAGGCAGGGGGCCCTTCTACGAGCAGTACTTC.